This TCR beta chain came from a study of blood T cell repertoires in COVID-19. During active infection, Seattle patients enrolled and were then monitored through disease. Authors' processing steps: Nucleated cell counts were estimated from reference gene primer amplification. Clones were sequenced by immunoSEQ multiplex PCR, and TCRdb holds only the in-frame ones, with some missing. The DNA gave D and trimming, while V, J and clone size come from that table. Of about 290,000 clones detected, around nine tenths appear once; the ten largest clones hold around 10%. Trimming stripped 5 bases from V and 7 bases from J, with 18 bases between. The CDR3 runs 14 residues. Germline lookup yields CDR1 SGHRS and CDR2 YFSETQ.

The sequenced material came from peripheral blood. V gene TRBV5-1 combines with J gene TRBJ2-5, with D maybe TRBD2 (5 bases). The source of this sequence is a woman between 25 and 40 years old with COVID-19, enrolled during active disease. The CDR3 here is CASSSSSTLGTQYF. In DNA, the CDR3 is TGCGCCAGCAGTTCTAGCAGCACCCTCGGGACCCAGTACTTC.